This TCR beta chain was captured by sequencing in a study of T cells after yellow fever vaccination. TCRdb used MiXCR to reprocess the 5' RACE reads, holding one entry per CDR3 protein. The sample has hundreds of thousands of distinct CDR3 sequences, roughly a sixth seen once. Turning to this clonotype: The antigen is undetermined.

Study conclusions and caveats: Post-booster reappearance was seen for most primary-vaccination clones (about 96% CD4, about 88% CD8).

Trimming took 0 bases from V and 7 from J, leaving 19 bases between them. The CDR3 is made up of 17 amino acids. CDR1 and CDR2 from the germline V gene are SGHAT and FQNNGV. This chain uses TRBV11-2 with TRBJ2-1; D gene uncertain. This sequence originates from a man between 18 and 29 years old who received the YFV17D yellow fever vaccine. Sequenced material: PBMCs, taken before the yellow fever booster vaccination. The chain's CDR3 is CASSLDRWSGRLNEQFF. CDR3 bases: TGTGCCAGCAGCTTAGATCGCTGGAGTGGTAGGTTGAATGAGCAGTTCTTC.